The clone carrying this T cell receptor (beta chain) came up a few times. Original data processing: Counts of nucleated cells, estimated from reference gene primer amplification, were obtained. Clones were sequenced by immunoSEQ multiplex PCR, and TCRdb holds only the in-frame ones, with some missing. Clone size and the V and J calls come from that table; the DNA yielded D and trimming. The repertoire includes 120,000 to 150,000 clones, 70% to 90% of them detected once, and around 13% sits in the top ten. The CDR3 length is 15 residues. CDR1 is SGHVS, CDR2 FQNEAQ, per germline. After removal of 2 bases from V and 2 bases from J, the junction contained 3 bases not matched to a gene. These data are taken from a study of blood T cell repertoires in COVID-19. In the study overall: Acute and convalescent COVID-19 specimens originated in the United States, Italy and Spain. Sample material is recorded as cDNA or gDNA derived from T cells, B-cell-depleted T cells, or PBMCs.

The gene calls are TRBV7-8 and TRBJ2-1; the match to TRBD1 covers 7 bases. The TCR was taken from a man aged 55 to 70 with active or convalescent COVID-19. Sample: peripheral blood. CDR3 amino acids: CASSLLTGAYNEQFF. CDR3 coding DNA: TGTGCCAGCAGCTTATTAACAGGGGCCTACAATGAGCAGTTCTTC.